This is a list of T cell receptor beta chains from one sample in a study of Ad26.COV2.S vaccination and SARS-CoV-2 variants. TCRdb's copy holds only in-frame clones and misses some; the assay was immunoSEQ multiplex PCR. The top ten clones hold around 3.7% of a sample with about 350,000 clones, around 87% of them seen once. Sequenced here: peripheral blood, sampled in a trial of Ad26.COV2.S vaccine versus placebo. All receptors derive from a person aged 18-65 years who received the Ad26.COV2.S COVID-19 vaccine or a placebo. Both conserved end residues are part of each CDR3. The order of the fields is V gene, J gene, clone size, D gene, CDR3 DNA, CDR3 protein. A D gene is named only where the DNA matches it firmly. The listing skips clone size in some rows; elsewhere it reads once, few, many or a size class.

V gene: TRBV12-3/TRBV12-4
J gene: TRBJ2-2
clone size: NA
D gene: NA
CDR3 DNA: TGTGCCAGCAGTTTGGGAACCGGGGAGCTGTTTTTT
CDR3 protein: CASSLGTGELFF

V gene: TRBV7-8
J gene: TRBJ1-5
clone size: NA
D gene: NA
CDR3 DNA: TGTGCCAGCAGCCCCGGCGCTAGTATTAATCAGCCCCAGCATTTT
CDR3 protein: CASSPGASINQPQHF

V gene: TRBV6-5
J gene: TRBJ1-1
clone size: NA
D gene: TRBD1
CDR3 DNA: TGTGCCAGCAGGCCCTCCAGGGGGCCTAGCGCTGAAGCTTTCTTT
CDR3 protein: CASRPSRGPSAEAFF

V gene: TRBV9
J gene: TRBJ2-5
clone size: NA
D gene: TRBD1
CDR3 DNA: TGTGCCAGCAGTCTCGGGGACAGGGTTCAGTACTTC
CDR3 protein: CASSLGDRVQYF

V gene: TRBV21-1
J gene: TRBJ1-4
clone size: NA
D gene: NA
CDR3 DNA: TGTGCCAGCAGCAATCCCCAGGGGGCTGGGGAAAAACTGTTTTTT
CDR3 protein: CASSNPQGAGEKLFF

V gene: TRBV19
J gene: TRBJ2-3
clone size: NA
D gene: TRBD2
CDR3 DNA: TGTGCCAGTAGGGACGGACTAGCGGCAGATACGCAGTATTTT
CDR3 protein: CASRDGLAADTQYF

V gene: TRBV6-5
J gene: TRBJ2-1
clone size: NA
D gene: TRBD2
CDR3 DNA: TGTGCCAGCAGTTACTCGGCGGGGGGCCACTACAATGAGCAGTTCTTC
CDR3 protein: CASSYSAGGHYNEQFF

V gene: TRBV11-2
J gene: TRBJ2-1
clone size: many
D gene: TRBD2
CDR3 DNA: TGTGCCAGCAGCCTCGCAGTTGCGGGGGGTAGGGATGAGCAGTTCTTC
CDR3 protein: CASSLAVAGGRDEQFF

V gene: TRBV5-1
J gene: TRBJ1-1
clone size: NA
D gene: NA
CDR3 DNA: TGCGCCAGCAGCCAATTACAGGGAGTTGGCACTGAAGCTTTCTTT
CDR3 protein: CASSQLQGVGTEAFF

V gene: TRBV4-1
J gene: TRBJ2-5
clone size: NA
D gene: TRBD2
CDR3 DNA: TGCGCCAGCAGCCAAGTCGGGACTAGGGCCCAAGAGACCCAGTACTTC
CDR3 protein: CASSQVGTRAQETQYF

V gene: TRBV4-3
J gene: TRBJ1-4
clone size: NA
D gene: NA
CDR3 DNA: TGCGCCAGCAGCCAAGATTCCCGGACCTATGAAAAACTGTTTTTT
CDR3 protein: CASSQDSRTYEKLFF

V gene: TRBV9
J gene: TRBJ2-1
clone size: NA
D gene: NA
CDR3 DNA: TGTGCCAGCAGCCCTACACCTAATGAGCAGTTCTTC
CDR3 protein: CASSPTPNEQFF

V gene: TRBV6-4
J gene: TRBJ2-7
clone size: NA
D gene: NA
CDR3 DNA: TGTGCCACCCACGGGGGATCGTACTTC
CDR3 protein: CATHGGSYF

V gene: TRBV13
J gene: TRBJ2-5
clone size: NA
D gene: NA
CDR3 DNA: TGTGCCAGCAGCTTAGTGGGCAGGCGGGAGACCCAGTACTTC
CDR3 protein: CASSLVGRRETQYF

V gene: TRBV30
J gene: TRBJ1-5
clone size: NA
D gene: NA
CDR3 DNA: TGTGCCTGGAGTGTACGTGGGGGGAATCAGCCCCAGCATTTT
CDR3 protein: CAWSVRGGNQPQHF

V gene: TRBV12-3/TRBV12-4
J gene: TRBJ1-4
clone size: NA
D gene: NA
CDR3 DNA: TGTGCCAGCAGCATGGGGGACACAAGACTGTTTTTT
CDR3 protein: CASSMGDTRLFF

V gene: TRBV20-1
J gene: TRBJ2-3
clone size: once
D gene: NA
CDR3 DNA: TGCAGTGCTACCTCAGATACGCAGTATTTT
CDR3 protein: CSATSDTQYF

V gene: TRBV6-2/TRBV6-3
J gene: TRBJ2-7
clone size: NA
D gene: NA
CDR3 DNA: TGTGCCAGCAGCCCTGAGGGGCGGGGATACTACGAGCAGTACTTC
CDR3 protein: CASSPEGRGYYEQYF

V gene: TRBV5-1
J gene: TRBJ1-1
clone size: NA
D gene: NA
CDR3 DNA: TGCGCCAGCAGCTTGGGTCAGGGTGAAGCTTTCTTT
CDR3 protein: CASSLGQGEAFF

V gene: TRBV6-5
J gene: TRBJ2-7
clone size: NA
D gene: TRBD1
CDR3 DNA: TGTGCCAGCACTGGACGACAGGGGGCTTGGGAGCAGTACTTC
CDR3 protein: CASTGRQGAWEQYF

V gene: TRBV5-4
J gene: TRBJ2-5
clone size: NA
D gene: NA
CDR3 DNA: TGTGCCAGCAGCGGGAGGACAGCTCAAGAGACCCAGTACTTC
CDR3 protein: CASSGRTAQETQYF

V gene: TRBV4-1
J gene: TRBJ2-2
clone size: NA
D gene: TRBD2
CDR3 DNA: TGCGCCAGCAGCCTCCAGCGGGGAATTACCGGGGAGCTGTTTTTT
CDR3 protein: CASSLQRGITGELFF

V gene: TRBV12-3/TRBV12-4
J gene: TRBJ2-7
clone size: NA
D gene: NA
CDR3 DNA: TGTGCCAGCAGTTTAGCAAGCGAGCAGTACTTC
CDR3 protein: CASSLASEQYF

V gene: TRBV7-7
J gene: TRBJ2-1
clone size: NA
D gene: TRBD1
CDR3 DNA: TGTGCTAGCAGCCCAGGGACAGGTGCCTCCTACAATGAGCAGTTCTTC
CDR3 protein: CASSPGTGASYNEQFF

V gene: TRBV19
J gene: TRBJ2-3
clone size: NA
D gene: TRBD2
CDR3 DNA: TGTGCCAGTAGTGCCGTAGCGGGCTCCACAGATACGCAGTATTTT
CDR3 protein: CASSAVAGSTDTQYF

V gene: TRBV30
J gene: TRBJ1-5
clone size: NA
D gene: TRBD1
CDR3 DNA: TGTGCCTGGAGTGTAGGGACAGGGAGCAATCAGCCCCAGCATTTT
CDR3 protein: CAWSVGTGSNQPQHF